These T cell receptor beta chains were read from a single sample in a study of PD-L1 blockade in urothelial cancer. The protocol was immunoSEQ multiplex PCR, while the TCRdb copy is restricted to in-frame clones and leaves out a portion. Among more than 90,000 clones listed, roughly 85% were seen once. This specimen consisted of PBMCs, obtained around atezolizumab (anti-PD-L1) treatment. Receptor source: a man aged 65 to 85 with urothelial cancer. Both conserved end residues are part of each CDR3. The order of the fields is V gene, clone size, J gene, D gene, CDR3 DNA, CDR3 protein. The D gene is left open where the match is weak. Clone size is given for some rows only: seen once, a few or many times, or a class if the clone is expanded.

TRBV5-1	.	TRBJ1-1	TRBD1	TGCGCCAGCAGCTGGGGGGACAGTGAAGCTTTCTTT	CASSWGDSEAFF
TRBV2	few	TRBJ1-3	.	TGTGCCAGCAGTTCACAGGGAATCGGAAACACCATATATTTT	CASSSQGIGNTIYF
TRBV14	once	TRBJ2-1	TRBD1	TGTGCCAGCAGCCCCCCGAAGGGGGCGAAGGATTACAATGAGCAGTTCTTC	CASSPPKGAKDYNEQFF
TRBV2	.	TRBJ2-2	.	TGTGCCAGCAGTGGAGTAGTAAGCACCGGGGAGCTGTTTTTT	CASSGVVSTGELFF
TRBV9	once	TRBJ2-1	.	TGTGCCAGCAGCGTAGCTGGGGCGGTTATGAGGTACGAGCAGTTCTTC	CASSVAGAVMRYEQFF
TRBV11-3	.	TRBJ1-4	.	TGTGCCAGCAGCAGAGACTCCAACTCGGGGGGACTGTTTTTT	CASSRDSNSGGLFF
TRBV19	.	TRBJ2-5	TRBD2	TGTGCCAGTAGTCAGGTCGGACTAGCGGGGGGGCAAGAGACCCAGTACTTC	CASSQVGLAGGQETQYF
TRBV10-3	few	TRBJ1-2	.	TGTGCCATCAGTGAGACGGTCGGTGGCTATGGCTACACCTTC	CAISETVGGYGYTF
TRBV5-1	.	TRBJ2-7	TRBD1	TGCGCCAGCAGCCTTACAGGGGGCCCCTACGAGCAGTACTTC	CASSLTGGPYEQYF
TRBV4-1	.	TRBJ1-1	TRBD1	TGCGCCAGCAGCCCAGGACAGGGAAGTGCAACTGAAGCTTTCTTT	CASSPGQGSATEAFF
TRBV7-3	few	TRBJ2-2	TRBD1	TGTGCCAGCAGCTATGGACAGGGTGGTACCGGGGAGCTGTTTTTT	CASSYGQGGTGELFF
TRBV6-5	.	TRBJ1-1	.	TGTGCCAGCAGTTACCAAGCTACAGGGAACACTGAAGCTTTCTTT	CASSYQATGNTEAFF
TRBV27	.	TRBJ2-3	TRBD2	TGTGCCAGCAGACAGTTTGTCGGGAGCGGGAGAGTCACAGATACGCAGTATTTT	CASRQFVGSGRVTDTQYF
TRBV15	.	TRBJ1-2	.	TGTGCCACCAGCCCCCTCCAGGGTATACTGGGCTATGGCTACACCTTC	CATSPLQGILGYGYTF
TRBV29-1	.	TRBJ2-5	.	TGCAGCGTTGCGGCGGCCCGATGGCAAGAGACCCAGTACTTC	CSVAAARWQETQYF
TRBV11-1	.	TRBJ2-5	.	TGTGCCAGCAGCGGAGAAGAGACCCAGTACTTC	CASSGEETQYF
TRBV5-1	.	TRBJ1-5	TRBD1	TGCGCCAGCAGCTCGGAGGGACAGGGGTCGCGCAATCAGCCCCAGCATTTT	CASSSEGQGSRNQPQHF
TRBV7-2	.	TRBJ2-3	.	TGTGCCAGCAGCTTACTTTCGGGGGGCTTAGATACGCAGTATTTT	CASSLLSGGLDTQYF
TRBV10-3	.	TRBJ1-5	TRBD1	TGTGCCATCAGTGTCGGACAGGGGAATCAGCCCCAGCATTTT	CAISVGQGNQPQHF
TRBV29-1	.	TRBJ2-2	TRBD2	TGCAGCGCCGGGACTAGCGGTGGCGGGGAGCTGTTTTTT	CSAGTSGGGELFF
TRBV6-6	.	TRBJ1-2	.	TGTGCCAGCAGTACCACAGGGACCTATGGCTACACCTTC	CASSTTGTYGYTF
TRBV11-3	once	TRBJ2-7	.	TGTGCCAGCAGCTTACAGGGGACCCTCTCCTACGAGCAGTACTTC	CASSLQGTLSYEQYF
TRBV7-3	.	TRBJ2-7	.	TGTGCCAGCAGCTTATATGGGGGGACGGGCTACGAGCAGTACTTC	CASSLYGGTGYEQYF
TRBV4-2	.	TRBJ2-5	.	TGTGCCAGCAGCCTGGGGCAGACCCAGTACTTC	CASSLGQTQYF
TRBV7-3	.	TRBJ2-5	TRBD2	TGTGCCAGCAGCCCTACCGGAGCGGGGGGTTTAGAGACCCAGTACTTC	CASSPTGAGGLETQYF
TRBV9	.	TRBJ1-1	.	TGTGCCAGCAGTTCGGGGGTCGGCACTGAAGCTTTCTTT	CASSSGVGTEAFF
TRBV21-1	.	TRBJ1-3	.	TGTGCCAGCAGCCCCCACTGGGGACACCGCTCTGGAAACACCATATATTTT	CASSPHWGHRSGNTIYF
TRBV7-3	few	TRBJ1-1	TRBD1	TGTGCCAGCAGCGTAGGGACAGAACAAGAAGCTTTCTTT	CASSVGTEQEAFF
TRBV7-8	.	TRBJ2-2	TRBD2	TGTGCCAGCAGCCCAGGACTAGCTGGGCCCGGGGAGCTGTTTTTT	CASSPGLAGPGELFF
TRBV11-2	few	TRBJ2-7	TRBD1	TGTGCCAGCAGCTTAGTTGGGACAGGCCCCTACGAGCAGTACTTC	CASSLVGTGPYEQYF
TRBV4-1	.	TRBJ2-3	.	TGCGCCAGCAGCCAAGATCGGGACTGGAAAAGCACAGATACGCAGTATTTT	CASSQDRDWKSTDTQYF
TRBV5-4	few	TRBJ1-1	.	TGTGCCAGCAGCTTGAGGGAGATGAACACTGAAGCTTTCTTT	CASSLREMNTEAFF
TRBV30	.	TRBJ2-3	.	TGTGCCTGGACCCTAAGGGGGGGTTCAGATACGCAGTATTTT	CAWTLRGGSDTQYF
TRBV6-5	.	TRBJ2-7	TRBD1	TGTGCCAGCAGGCGGGACAGGAGGGGCTACGAGCAGTACTTC	CASRRDRRGYEQYF
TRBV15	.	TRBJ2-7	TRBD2	TGTGCCACCAGCAGAGATAGGGGACTAGCCTACGAGCAGTACTTC	CATSRDRGLAYEQYF
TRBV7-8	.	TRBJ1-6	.	TGTGCCAGCAGCTTAAGCAGGGTCCTCTATAATTCACCCCTCCACTTT	CASSLSRVLYNSPLHF
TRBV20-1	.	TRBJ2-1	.	TGCAGTGCTGTGGGCCCCAATGAGCAGTTCTTC	CSAVGPNEQFF
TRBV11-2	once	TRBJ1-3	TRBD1	TGTGCCAGCAGCCCCGGGACAGTAGGAAACACCATATATTTT	CASSPGTVGNTIYF
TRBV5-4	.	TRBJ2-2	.	TGTGCCAGCAGCTCCGGAGGGAGGTTGGACACCGGGGAGCTGTTTTTT	CASSSGGRLDTGELFF
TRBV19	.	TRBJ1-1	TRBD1	TGTGCCAGTAGTAGACAGGGTGGGAGCACTGAAGCTTTCTTT	CASSRQGGSTEAFF